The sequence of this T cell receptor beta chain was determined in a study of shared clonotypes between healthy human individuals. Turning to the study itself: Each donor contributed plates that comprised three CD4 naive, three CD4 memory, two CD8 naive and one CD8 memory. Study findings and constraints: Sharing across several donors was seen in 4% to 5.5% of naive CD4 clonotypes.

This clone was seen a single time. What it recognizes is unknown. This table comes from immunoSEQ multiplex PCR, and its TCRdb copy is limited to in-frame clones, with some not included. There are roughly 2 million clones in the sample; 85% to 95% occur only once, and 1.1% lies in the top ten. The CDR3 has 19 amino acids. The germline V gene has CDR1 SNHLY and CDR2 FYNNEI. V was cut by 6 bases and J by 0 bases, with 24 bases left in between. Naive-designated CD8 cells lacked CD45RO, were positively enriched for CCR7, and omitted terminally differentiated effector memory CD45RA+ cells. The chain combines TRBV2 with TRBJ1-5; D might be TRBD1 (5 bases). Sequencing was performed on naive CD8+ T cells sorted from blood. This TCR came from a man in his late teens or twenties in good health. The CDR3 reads CASSADHETVNYSNQPQHF. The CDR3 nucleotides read TGTGCCAGCAGCGCTGATCATGAGACAGTCAATTATAGCAATCAGCCCCAGCATTTT.